The sequence of this T cell receptor beta chain was determined in a study of T cells in Graves' hyperthyroidism and ophthalmopathy. Patients with ophthalmopathy all had a Clinical Activity Score of at least 3, a NOSPECS grade of at least 4 and duration under 3 months. Lactation, pregnancy, other autoimmune disease or uncontrolled infection led to exclusion of patients. Researchers took RNA transcripts and amplified the TCR beta CDR3 regions from them. First-round RT-PCR with HTBI primers amplified the TCR CDR3 region. TCRdb reprocessed the multiplex PCR reads via MiXCR and lists one record per CDR3 protein. The sample yields roughly 240,000 distinct CDR3 sequences, 24% seen once. CDR1 and CDR2 from the germline V gene are SGHTA and FQGTGA. The CDR3 loop spans 14 amino acids. Trimming took 5 bases from V and 8 from J, leaving 18 bases between them. There are many counts of this clonotype.

The chain combines TRBV7-3 with TRBJ1-2; possibly TRBD1 for D (5 bases). The TCR was taken from a middle-aged woman with Graves' ophthalmopathy. Sequenced: blood. The CDR3 is CASSMGVGGEGYTF. The CDR3 DNA sequence: TGTGCCAGCAGCATGGGGGTTGGGGGAGAAGGCTACACCTTC.